The rows below give T cell receptor beta chains drawn from one sample of a study of early T cells in non-severe SARS-CoV-2 infection. One entry per CDR3 protein, called by TCRdb with MiXCR from the 5' RACE reads. The sample shows 50,000 to 70,000 distinct CDR3 sequences, about 6% of them seen only once. The material sequenced was whole blood, taken at baseline. These receptors all stem from an adult who was a healthcare worker with PCR-confirmed SARS-CoV-2 infection or an uninfected control (not recorded which). Both conserved end residues are part of each CDR3. Fields, in order: D gene, clone size, V gene, J gene, CDR3 protein, CDR3 DNA. A D gene is named only where the DNA matches it firmly. Expanded clones get a size class; other rows say once, few or many, or leave the size out.

>NA|many|TRBV10-3|TRBJ1-1
CAISDRGTEAFF
TGTGCCATCAGTGACAGAGGGACTGAAGCTTTCTTT
>TRBD2|many|TRBV11-3|TRBJ2-1
CASSLGLAGGSEQFF
TGTGCCAGCAGCTTAGGACTAGCGGGAGGGTCTGAGCAGTTCTTC
>NA|many|TRBV12-3/TRBV12-4|TRBJ2-1
CASSQLHEQFF
TGTGCCAGCAGCCAATTACATGAGCAGTTCTTC
>NA|few|TRBV7-9|TRBJ2-7
CASSPRTSSHSYEQYF
TGTGCCAGCAGCCCCCGGACCTCCTCTCACTCCTACGAGCAGTACTTC
>NA|many|TRBV7-6|TRBJ2-7
CASSQSRGDEQYF
TGTGCCAGCAGCCAAAGCAGGGGCGACGAGCAGTACTTC
>TRBD2|many|TRBV28|TRBJ2-3
CASSPPGLAGGRDTQYF
TGTGCCAGCAGTCCTCCGGGACTAGCGGGAGGGAGAGATACGCAGTATTTT
>NA|NA|TRBV28|TRBJ2-5
CASSLTLPGTREETQYF
TGTGCCAGCAGTTTGACTCTTCCGGGAACGCGGGAAGAGACCCAGTACTTC
>NA|few|TRBV4-3|TRBJ2-1
CASSQDTGGPHYNEQFF
TGCGCCAGCAGCCAAGACACAGGAGGCCCACACTACAATGAGCAGTTCTTC
>TRBD2|NA|TRBV7-3|TRBJ2-3
CASSSRLAGAEDTQYF
TGTGCCAGCAGCTCTAGACTAGCGGGAGCGGAAGATACGCAGTATTTT
>TRBD1|few|TRBV7-2|TRBJ1-5
CASSGGPGWDSQTLWPQHF
TGTGCCAGCAGCGGAGGTCCGGGTTGGGACAGTCAGACCTTGTGGCCCCAGCATTTT
>TRBD2|NA|TRBV3-1|TRBJ2-1
CASRLAGLTDNEQFF
TGTGCCAGCAGGTTAGCGGGACTCACAGACAATGAGCAGTTCTTC
>TRBD2|NA|TRBV20-1|TRBJ2-3
CSATPLAGTDTQYF
TGCAGTGCTACGCCTCTAGCGGGAACGGATACGCAGTATTTT